This T cell receptor (beta chain) was identified during a study of blood T cell repertoires in COVID-19. Study context: COVID-19 samples collected from the United States, Italy and Spain covered acute and convalescent phases.

Data came from immunoSEQ multiplex PCR; TCRdb stores just in-frame clones and leaves some out. The sample has tens of thousands of clones, over 85% seen once. CDR1 SEHNR and CDR2 FQNEAQ come from the germline V gene (reference sequence). CDR3 size: 16 residues. V was shortened by 1 base and J by 1 base, with 10 bases between the two germline ends. The origin of this receptor is a man in his fifties or sixties with acute or convalescent COVID-19. This chain uses TRBV7-9 with TRBJ2-2; D unresolved. Sequenced: peripheral blood. CDR3 region: CASSLVGGVNTGELFF. CDR3 bases: TGTGCCAGCAGCTTAGTAGGCGGCGTGAACACCGGGGAGCTGTTTTTT.